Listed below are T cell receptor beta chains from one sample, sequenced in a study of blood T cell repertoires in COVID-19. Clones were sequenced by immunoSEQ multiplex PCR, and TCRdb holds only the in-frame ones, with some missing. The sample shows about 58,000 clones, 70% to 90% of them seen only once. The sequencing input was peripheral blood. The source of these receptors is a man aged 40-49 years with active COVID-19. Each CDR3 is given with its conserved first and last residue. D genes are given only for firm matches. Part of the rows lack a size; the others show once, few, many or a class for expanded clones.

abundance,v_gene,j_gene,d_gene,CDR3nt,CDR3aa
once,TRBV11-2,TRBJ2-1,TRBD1,TGTGCCAGCAGCTCAGAGCGAGGGGGCTCGCAGTTCTTC,CASSSERGGSQFF
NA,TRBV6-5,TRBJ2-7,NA,TGTGCCAGCACCGACAGGACCTACGAGCAGTACTTC,CASTDRTYEQYF
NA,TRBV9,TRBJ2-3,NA,TGTGCCAGCAGCCGGAGTGTGGGCACAGATACGCAGTATTTT,CASSRSVGTDTQYF
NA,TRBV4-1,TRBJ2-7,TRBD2,TGCGCCAGCAGCATCGCTCCGGGACTAGGGATGAATAGGGCCTACGAGCAGTACTTC,CASSIAPGLGMNRAYEQYF
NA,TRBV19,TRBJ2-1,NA,TGTGCCAGTAGTATAAGTCTTAGCGTAACCTACAATGAGCAGTTCTTC,CASSISLSVTYNEQFF
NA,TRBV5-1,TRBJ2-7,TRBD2,TGCGCCAGCAGCTGGGGGACTAGCGGATACTCCTACGAGCAGTACTTC,CASSWGTSGYSYEQYF
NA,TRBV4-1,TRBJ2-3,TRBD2,TGCGCCAGCAGCCAAGATCCCGGGCTAGCGGAGGCCACAGATACGCAGTATTTT,CASSQDPGLAEATDTQYF
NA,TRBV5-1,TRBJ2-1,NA,TGCGCCAGCAGCCCCCCGGGGAAGGAGCAGTTCTTC,CASSPPGKEQFF
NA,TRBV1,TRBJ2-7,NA,TGCACCAGCAGCCAAGATCTAGCGGGAGGGCGGTCCTCCTACGAGCAGTACTTC,CTSSQDLAGGRSSYEQYF
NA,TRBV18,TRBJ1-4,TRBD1,TGTGCCAGCTCACTCAACAGGGGGCGCCGGGAAAAACTGTTTTTT,CASSLNRGRREKLFF
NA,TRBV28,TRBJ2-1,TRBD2,TGTGCCAGCAGTTTAAGTCCGGGACTAGGATCTATTGCGAATGAGCAGTTCTTC,CASSLSPGLGSIANEQFF
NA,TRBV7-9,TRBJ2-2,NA,TGTGCCAGCAGCGAAGACAGGGGAGGGACCGGGGAGCTGTTTTTT,CASSEDRGGTGELFF